These 2 T cell receptor beta chains originate from one sample sequenced in a study of blood T cell repertoires in COVID-19 (dated by TCRdb to about 2020). Library construction relied on the immunoSEQ multiplex PCR assay. The immuneACCESS repertoire file appears here via TCRdb, limited to in-frame rearrangements. These files lack a portion of the clones; in checked studies, under half of the deficit traces to unresolved V genes, and the cause of the others is not known. For this sample the table gives around 300,000 clones, of which approximately 88% were detected only once. The top ten clones comprise more than 5% of the sample. The source material was PBMCs or T cells enriched from blood (not recorded which). The source of these receptors is a man aged 25-45 years who had recovered from COVID-19.

The J gene is TRBJ1-5, the V gene TRBV10-3; 8 nucleotides agree with TRBD1. V lost 5 bases to trimming and J lost 6 bases; unmatched junction nucleotides: 3. This CDR3 is built from 13 residues. Germline V gene sequence: CDR1 ENHRY, CDR2 SYGVKD. The CDR3 nucleotides read TGTGCCATCAGTACAGGGGGAAGTCAGCCCCAGCATTTT. This encodes CAISTGGSQPQHF.

The V gene is TRBV3-1 (or the pseudogene TRBV3-2), the J gene TRBJ2-7; TRBD1 matches at 7 bases. Trimming took 4 bases from V and 4 from J; bases not matched to a gene: 4. The CDR3 contains 13 residues. In germline, CDR1 is LGHDT, CDR2 YNNKEL (reference sequence). CDR3 sequence: CASSRDSYYEQYF. CDR3 nucleotide sequence: TGTGCCAGCAGCCGGGACAGTTATTACGAGCAGTACTTC.